This is a list of T cell receptor beta chains from one sample in a study of T cell responses to AZD1222 COVID-19 vaccine. Sequencing used immunoSEQ multiplex PCR; TCRdb keeps in-frame clones, though not all of them. The top ten hold 6.9% of the sample, which has over 100,000 clones, 90% seen once. Sequences were derived from peripheral blood, sampled on day 0 of AZD1222 vaccination. These receptors were obtained from an adult in good health. Each CDR3 is given with its conserved first and last residue.

J	V	CDR3
TRBJ1-4	TRBV5-1	CASSWKTGEKLFF
TRBJ1-5	TRBV27	CASSLGSNQPQHF
TRBJ1-2	TRBV12-3/TRBV12-4	CASSRDRVYGYTF
TRBJ1-2	TRBV3-1/TRBV3-2	CASSQASSSILIYGYTF
TRBJ2-2	TRBV12-5	CASGLVPTLPGGVFTGELFF
TRBJ1-5	TRBV20-1	CSASPGRSNQPQHF
TRBJ2-7	TRBV6-1	CASSDRLNSEQYF
TRBJ1-2	TRBV4-3	CASSQENSNYGYTF
TRBJ2-1	TRBV19	CASSTLLASARGQFF
TRBJ2-3	TRBV5-1	CASSLDGSTDTQYF
TRBJ1-4	TRBV2	CASSDPPGEKLFF
TRBJ2-1	TRBV7-9	CATPLRTSYNEQFF
TRBJ1-3	TRBV2	CASTGSNAGNTIYF
TRBJ1-2	TRBV6-5	CASSYTQGNGYTF
TRBJ2-2	TRBV2	CASSADYFTGELFF
TRBJ1-5	TRBV28	CASSPGGSYSNQPQHF
TRBJ2-7	TRBV19	CASSDRDRSSYEQYF
TRBJ2-3	TRBV9	CASSPGDFTDTQYF
TRBJ2-1	TRBV28	CASSLSGGGNEQFF
TRBJ1-4	TRBV15	CATSRPRSMEKLFF
TRBJ1-1	TRBV10-3	CAISPHEVMTVMNTEAFF
TRBJ1-6	TRBV21-1	CASRPTGFSSPLHF
TRBJ1-5	TRBV4-2	CASSQVEGNGNQPQHF
TRBJ2-7	TRBV4-1	CASSQEPGLAGHEQYF
TRBJ1-1	TRBV27	CASSYSMYMNTEAFF
TRBJ2-7	TRBV10-3	CAIGTSGGASYEQYF
TRBJ2-7	TRBV3-1/TRBV3-2	CASKGQLYEQYF
TRBJ1-1	TRBV5-1	CASSSGTGLGTEAFF
TRBJ1-2	TRBV13	CASAREGPHTF
TRBJ2-7	TRBV19	CASRPGTSGSYEQYF
TRBJ2-2	TRBV27	CASSFLAVTGELFF
TRBJ2-7	TRBV9	CASSVTGLAYEQYF
TRBJ2-3	TRBV30	CAWSRGGAGTDTQYF
TRBJ2-2	TRBV20-1	CSASSKTANTGELFF
TRBJ2-5	TRBV7-7	CASSLRLAGANQETQYF
TRBJ1-2	TRBV19	CASSMDTMVYGYTF
TRBJ2-2	TRBV5-1	CASSLGRLTGELFF
TRBJ2-2	TRBV29-1	CSVDRDNTGELFF
TRBJ2-3	TRBV15	CATNIGLPRVGTGGTDTQYF
TRBJ1-1	TRBV7-9	CASSHGGTEAFF
TRBJ2-7	TRBV2	CASSPGQGSSYEQYF
TRBJ1-6	TRBV4-1	CASSQVGFVSPLHF
TRBJ2-7	TRBV5-6	CASSNSQAHEQYF
TRBJ1-1	TRBV6-2/TRBV6-3	CASSYPTPEAFF
TRBJ2-7	TRBV30	CALQGKQAYEQYF
TRBJ2-3	TRBV3-1/TRBV3-2	CASSQAPYRQSTDTQYF
TRBJ1-5	TRBV4-1	CASKTVPGGNQPQHF
TRBJ1-6	TRBV5-4	CASSRTGYLNSPLHF
TRBJ1-5	TRBV6-1	CASSEVEGTGDQPQHF
TRBJ2-1	TRBV6-5	CASSYSPEQFF
TRBJ2-5	TRBV20-1	CSPSYQETQYF